This TCR beta chain was observed in a study of blood T cells in healthy people across ages. Study-wide context: There was about one barcoded beta molecule captured by template switching per two T cells.

Every sample yielded at least 6.5 million isolated PBMCs. A minimum of 5 micrograms of total RNA was extracted per sample. Primed by a sample-barcoded 5' primer and a J-beta primer mix, a second PCR proceeded for roughly 6 to 12 cycles. Every sample gave at least 3 million paired-end reads containing CDR3. MiXCR was run by TCRdb on the 5' RACE reads, yielding one entry per CDR3 protein. This sample has 1.5 million to 2 million distinct CDR3 sequences; 30% to 40% occur once, and the top ten carry about 10%. Trimming removed 5 bases from V and 8 bases from J; junction bases left unmatched: 9. Germline V CDR1 and CDR2: MNHNS, SASEGT. The CDR3 has 14 amino acids.

The sequence was obtained from a woman aged 30 to 39 in good health. The rearrangement links TRBV6-1 to TRBJ1-2; 9 nucleotides match TRBD1. The sequencing input was blood. In nucleotides, the CDR3 is TGTGCCAGCAGTCTCGACGGGACAGGGACCGGCTACACCTTC. Translating gives CASSLDGTGTGYTF.